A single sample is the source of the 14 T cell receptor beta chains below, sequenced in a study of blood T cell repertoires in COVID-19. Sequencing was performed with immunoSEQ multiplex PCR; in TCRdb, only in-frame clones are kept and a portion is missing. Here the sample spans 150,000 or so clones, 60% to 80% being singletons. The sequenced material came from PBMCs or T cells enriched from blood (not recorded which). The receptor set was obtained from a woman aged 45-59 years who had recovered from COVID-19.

The DNA for the CDR3 is TGTGCCAGCAGTGAAGCGGAACTAGCGGGGGAAAATGAGCAGTTCTTC. Translation: CASSEAELAGENEQFF. This chain uses TRBV2 with TRBJ2-1, with 11 nucleotides matching TRBD2. The CDR3 totals 16 residues. Germline lookup yields CDR1 SNHLY and CDR2 FYNNEI. V was pared by 0 bases and J by 7 bases, with 5 bases of the junction left unmatched.

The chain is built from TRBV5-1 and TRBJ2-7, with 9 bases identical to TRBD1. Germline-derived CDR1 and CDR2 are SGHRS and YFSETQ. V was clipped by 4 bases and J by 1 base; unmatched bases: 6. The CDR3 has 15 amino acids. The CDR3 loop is CASSPGQGLSYEQYF. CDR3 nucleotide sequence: TGCGCCAGCAGCCCAGGACAGGGGCTTTCCTACGAGCAGTACTTC.

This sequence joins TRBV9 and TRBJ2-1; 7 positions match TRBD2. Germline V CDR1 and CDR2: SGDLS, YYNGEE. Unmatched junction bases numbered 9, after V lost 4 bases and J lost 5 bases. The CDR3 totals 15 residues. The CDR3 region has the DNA TGTGCCAGCAGCCCCCGGGTAGCGGGTCACAATGAGCAGTTCTTC. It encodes CASSPRVAGHNEQFF.

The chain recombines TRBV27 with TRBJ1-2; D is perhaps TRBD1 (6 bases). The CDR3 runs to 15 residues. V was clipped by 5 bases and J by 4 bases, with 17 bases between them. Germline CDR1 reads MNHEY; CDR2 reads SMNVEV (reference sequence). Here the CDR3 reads CASSPNRGAGYGYTF. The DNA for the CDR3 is TGTGCCAGCAGTCCCAACCGGGGGGCTGGCTATGGCTACACCTTC.

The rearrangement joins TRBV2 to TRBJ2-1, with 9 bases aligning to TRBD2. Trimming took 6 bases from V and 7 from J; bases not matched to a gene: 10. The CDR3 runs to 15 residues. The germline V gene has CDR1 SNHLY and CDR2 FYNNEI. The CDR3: CASRPGLAFGNEQFF. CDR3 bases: TGTGCCAGCAGACCGGGACTAGCATTCGGGAATGAGCAGTTCTTC.

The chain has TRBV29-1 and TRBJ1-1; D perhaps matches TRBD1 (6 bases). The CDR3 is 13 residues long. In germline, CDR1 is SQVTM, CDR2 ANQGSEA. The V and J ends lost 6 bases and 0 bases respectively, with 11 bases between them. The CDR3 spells CSVKGQVNTEAFF. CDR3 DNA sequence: TGCAGCGTCAAGGGACAAGTGAACACTGAAGCTTTCTTT.

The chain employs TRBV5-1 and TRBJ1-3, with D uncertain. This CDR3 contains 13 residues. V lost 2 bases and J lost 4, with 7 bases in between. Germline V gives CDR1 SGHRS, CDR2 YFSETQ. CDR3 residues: CASSFGRGNTIYF. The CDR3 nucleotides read TGCGCCAGCAGCTTTGGGAGGGGAAACACCATATATTTT.

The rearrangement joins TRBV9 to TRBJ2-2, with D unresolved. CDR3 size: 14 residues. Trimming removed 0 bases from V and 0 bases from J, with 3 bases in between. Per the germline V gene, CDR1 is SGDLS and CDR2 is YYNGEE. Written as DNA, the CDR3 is TGTGCCAGCAGCGTAGGGCCGAACACCGGGGAGCTGTTTTTT. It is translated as CASSVGPNTGELFF.

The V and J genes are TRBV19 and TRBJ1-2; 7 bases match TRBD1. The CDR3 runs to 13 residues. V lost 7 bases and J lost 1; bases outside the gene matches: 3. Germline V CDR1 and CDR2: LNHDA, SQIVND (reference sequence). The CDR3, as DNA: TGTGCCAGTATCCACAGGGGTAACTATGGCTACACCTTC. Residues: CASIHRGNYGYTF. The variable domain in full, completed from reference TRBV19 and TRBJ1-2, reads DGGITQSPKYLFRKEGQNVTLSCEQNLNHDAMYWYRQDPGQGLRLIYYSQIVNDFQKGDIAEGYSVSREKKESFPLTVTSAQKNPTAFYLCASIHRGNYGYTFGSGTRLTVV.

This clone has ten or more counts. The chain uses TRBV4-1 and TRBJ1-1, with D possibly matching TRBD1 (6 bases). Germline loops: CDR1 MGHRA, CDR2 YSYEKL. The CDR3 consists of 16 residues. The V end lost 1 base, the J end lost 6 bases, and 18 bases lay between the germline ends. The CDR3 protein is CASSQVPGGVGAEAFF. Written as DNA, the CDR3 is TGCGCCAGCAGCCAAGTTCCTGGGGGCGTTGGCGCTGAAGCTTTCTTT.

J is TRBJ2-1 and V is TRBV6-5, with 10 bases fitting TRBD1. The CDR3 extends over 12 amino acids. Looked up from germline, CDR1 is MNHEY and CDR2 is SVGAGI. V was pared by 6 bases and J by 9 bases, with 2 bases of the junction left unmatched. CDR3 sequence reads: CASRGTGAEQFF. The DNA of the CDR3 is TGTGCCAGCAGGGGGACAGGGGCTGAGCAGTTCTTC.

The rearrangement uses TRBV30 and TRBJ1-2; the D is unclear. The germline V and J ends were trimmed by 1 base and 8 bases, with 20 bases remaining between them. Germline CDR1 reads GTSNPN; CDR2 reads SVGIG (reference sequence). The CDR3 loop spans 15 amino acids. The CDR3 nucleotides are TGTGCCTGGAGTGACACTTTCGGGAGATCGGGCGGCTACACCTTC. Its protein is CAWSDTFGRSGGYTF.

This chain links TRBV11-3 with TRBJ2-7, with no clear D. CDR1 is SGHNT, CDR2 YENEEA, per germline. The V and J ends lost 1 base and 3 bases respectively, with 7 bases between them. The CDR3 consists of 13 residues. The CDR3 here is CASSLGGNYEQYF. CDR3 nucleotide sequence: TGTGCCAGCAGCTTAGGTGGCAACTACGAGCAGTACTTC.

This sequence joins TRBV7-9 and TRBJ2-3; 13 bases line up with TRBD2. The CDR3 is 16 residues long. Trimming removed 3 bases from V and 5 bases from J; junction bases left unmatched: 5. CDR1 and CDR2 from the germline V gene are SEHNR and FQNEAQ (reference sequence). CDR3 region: CASSFWTSGGGDTQYF. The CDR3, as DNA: TGTGCCAGCAGCTTTTGGACTAGCGGGGGAGGAGATACGCAGTATTTT.